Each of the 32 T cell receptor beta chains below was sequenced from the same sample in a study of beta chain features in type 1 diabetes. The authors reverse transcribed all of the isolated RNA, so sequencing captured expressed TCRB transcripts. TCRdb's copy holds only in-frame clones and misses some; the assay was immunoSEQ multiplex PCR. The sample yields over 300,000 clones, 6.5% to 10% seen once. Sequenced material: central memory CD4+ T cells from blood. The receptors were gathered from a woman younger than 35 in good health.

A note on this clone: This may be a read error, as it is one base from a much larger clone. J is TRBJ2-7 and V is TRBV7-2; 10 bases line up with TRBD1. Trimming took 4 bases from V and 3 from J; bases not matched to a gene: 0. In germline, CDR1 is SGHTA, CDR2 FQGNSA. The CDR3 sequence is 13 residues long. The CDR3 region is CASSWDRGYEQYF. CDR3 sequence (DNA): TGTGCCAGCAGCTGGGACAGGGGCTACGAGCAGTACTTC.

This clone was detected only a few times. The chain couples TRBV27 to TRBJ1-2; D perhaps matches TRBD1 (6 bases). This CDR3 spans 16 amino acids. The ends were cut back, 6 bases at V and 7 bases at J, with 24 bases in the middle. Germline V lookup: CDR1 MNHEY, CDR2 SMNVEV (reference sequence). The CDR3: CASSRGAVAAGSGYTF. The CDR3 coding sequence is TGTGCCAGCAGCCGGGGGGCTGTTGCGGCAGGGAGTGGCTACACCTTC.

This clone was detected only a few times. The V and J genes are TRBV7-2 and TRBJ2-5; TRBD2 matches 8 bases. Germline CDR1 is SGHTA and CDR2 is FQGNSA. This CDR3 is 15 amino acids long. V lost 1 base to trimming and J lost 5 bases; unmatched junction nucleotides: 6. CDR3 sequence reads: CASSLVVAGLETQYF. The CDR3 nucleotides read TGTGCCAGCAGCTTAGTAGTAGCGGGATTGGAGACCCAGTACTTC.

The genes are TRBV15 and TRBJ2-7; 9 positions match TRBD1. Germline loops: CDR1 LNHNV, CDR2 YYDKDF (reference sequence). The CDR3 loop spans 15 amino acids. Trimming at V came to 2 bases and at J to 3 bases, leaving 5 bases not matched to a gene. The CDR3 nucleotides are TGTGCCACCAGCAGACAGGGGACAGGGAACTACGAGCAGTACTTC. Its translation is CATSRQGTGNYEQYF.

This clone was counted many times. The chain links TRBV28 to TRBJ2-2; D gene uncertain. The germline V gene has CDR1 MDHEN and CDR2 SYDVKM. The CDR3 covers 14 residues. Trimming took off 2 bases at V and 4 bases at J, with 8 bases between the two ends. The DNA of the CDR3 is TGTGCCAGCAGTTTACGGCAATCCACCGGGGAGCTGTTTTTT. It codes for CASSLRQSTGELFF.

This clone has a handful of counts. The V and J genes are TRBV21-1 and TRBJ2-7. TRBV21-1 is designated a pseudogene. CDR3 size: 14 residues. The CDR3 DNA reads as TGTGCCAGCAGCAAAGGAGAGAGGGGCTACGAGCAGTACTTC. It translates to CASSKGERGYEQYF.

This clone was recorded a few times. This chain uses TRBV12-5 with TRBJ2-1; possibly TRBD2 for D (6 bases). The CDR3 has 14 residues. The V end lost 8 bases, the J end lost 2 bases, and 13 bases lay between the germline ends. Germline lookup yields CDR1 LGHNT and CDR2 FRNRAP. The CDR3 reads CASTASEAYNEQFF. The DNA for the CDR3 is TGTGCTAGTACGGCTAGCGAGGCCTACAATGAGCAGTTCTTC.

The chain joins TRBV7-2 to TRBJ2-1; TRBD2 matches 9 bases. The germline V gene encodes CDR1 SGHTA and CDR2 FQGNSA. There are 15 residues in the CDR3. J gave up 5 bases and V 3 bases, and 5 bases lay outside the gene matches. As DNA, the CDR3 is TGTGCCAGCAGCTTGGGACTAGCTGCTAACAATGAGCAGTTCTTC. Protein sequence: CASSLGLAANNEQFF.

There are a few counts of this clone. DNA for the CDR3: TGTGCCACCAGCAGAGATGTGGCGAGCGATACGCAGTATTTT. Translating gives CATSRDVASDTQYF. V and J are TRBV15 and TRBJ2-3; no clear D. The CDR3 length is 14 residues. Per germline, CDR1 LNHNV and CDR2 YYDKDF (reference sequence). V lost 0 bases and J lost 6, with 10 bases in between.

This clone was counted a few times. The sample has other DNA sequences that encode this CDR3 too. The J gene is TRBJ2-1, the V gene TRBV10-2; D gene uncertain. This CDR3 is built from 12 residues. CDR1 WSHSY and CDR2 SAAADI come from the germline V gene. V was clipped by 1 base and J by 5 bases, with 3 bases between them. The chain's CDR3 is CASSEFNNEQFF. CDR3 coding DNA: TGCGCCAGCAGTGAGTTCAACAATGAGCAGTTCTTC.

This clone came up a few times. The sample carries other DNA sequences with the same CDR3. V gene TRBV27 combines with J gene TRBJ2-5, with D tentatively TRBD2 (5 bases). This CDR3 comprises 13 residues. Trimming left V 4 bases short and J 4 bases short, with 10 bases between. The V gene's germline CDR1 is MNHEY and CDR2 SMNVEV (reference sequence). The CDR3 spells CASSSRVRETQYF. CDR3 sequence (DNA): TGTGCCAGCAGTTCGAGGGTGAGAGAGACCCAGTACTTC.

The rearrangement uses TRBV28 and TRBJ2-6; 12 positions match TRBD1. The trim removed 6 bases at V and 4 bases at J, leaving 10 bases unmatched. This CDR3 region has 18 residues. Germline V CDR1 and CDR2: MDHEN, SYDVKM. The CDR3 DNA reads TGTGCCAGCAGCCTAGGAGGGACAGGGGGCCTAGGGGCCAACGTCCTGACTTTC. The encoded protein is CASSLGGTGGLGANVLTF.

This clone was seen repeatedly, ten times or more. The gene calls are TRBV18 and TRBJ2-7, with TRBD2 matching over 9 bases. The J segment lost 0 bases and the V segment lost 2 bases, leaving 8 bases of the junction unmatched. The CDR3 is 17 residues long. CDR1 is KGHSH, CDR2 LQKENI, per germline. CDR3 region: CASSPGLLSGSSYEQYF. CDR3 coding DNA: TGTGCCAGCTCACCAGGCTTACTTAGCGGGAGCTCCTACGAGCAGTACTTC.

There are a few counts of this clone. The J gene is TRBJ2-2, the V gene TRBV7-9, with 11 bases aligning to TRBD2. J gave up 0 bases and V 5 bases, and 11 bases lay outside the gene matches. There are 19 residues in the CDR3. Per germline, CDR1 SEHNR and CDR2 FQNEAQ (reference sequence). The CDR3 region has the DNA TGTGCCAGCAGCCAGAGATCGCTAGCGGGAGGTCCGAACACCGGGGAGCTGTTTTTT. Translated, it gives CASSQRSLAGGPNTGELFF.

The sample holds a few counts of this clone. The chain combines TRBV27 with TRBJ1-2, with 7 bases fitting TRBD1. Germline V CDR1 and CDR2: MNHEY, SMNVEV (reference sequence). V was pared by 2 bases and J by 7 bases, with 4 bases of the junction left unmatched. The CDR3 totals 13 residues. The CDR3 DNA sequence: TGTGCCAGCAGTTTAGGGAACAGGGGTGGCTACACCTTC. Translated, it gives CASSLGNRGGYTF.

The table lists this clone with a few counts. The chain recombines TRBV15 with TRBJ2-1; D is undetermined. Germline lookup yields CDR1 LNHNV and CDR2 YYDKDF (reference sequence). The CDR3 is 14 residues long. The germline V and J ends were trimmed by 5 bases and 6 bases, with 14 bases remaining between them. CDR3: CATSRPDAPNEQFF. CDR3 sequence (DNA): TGTGCCACCAGCCGCCCCGACGCACCCAATGAGCAGTTCTTC. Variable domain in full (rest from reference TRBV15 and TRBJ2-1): DAMVIQNPRYQVTQFGKPVTLSCSQTLNHNVMYWYQQKSSQAPKLLFHYYDKDFNNEADTPDNFQSRRPNTSFCFLDIRSPGLGDTAMYLCATSRPDAPNEQFFGPGTRLTVL.

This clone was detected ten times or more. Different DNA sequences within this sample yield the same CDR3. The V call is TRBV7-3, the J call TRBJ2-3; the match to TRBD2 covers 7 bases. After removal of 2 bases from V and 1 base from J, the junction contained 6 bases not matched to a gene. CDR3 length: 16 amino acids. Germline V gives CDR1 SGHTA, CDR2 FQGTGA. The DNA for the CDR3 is TGTGCCAGCAGCTTAGGGGCTAGCGGCGGCACAGATACGCAGTATTTT. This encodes CASSLGASGGTDTQYF.

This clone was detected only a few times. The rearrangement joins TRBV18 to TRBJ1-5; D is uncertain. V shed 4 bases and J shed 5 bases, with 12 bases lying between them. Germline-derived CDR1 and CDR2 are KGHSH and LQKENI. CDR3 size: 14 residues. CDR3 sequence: CASSRASSDQPQHF. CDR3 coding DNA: TGTGCCAGCTCACGGGCTTCGAGCGATCAGCCCCAGCATTTT.

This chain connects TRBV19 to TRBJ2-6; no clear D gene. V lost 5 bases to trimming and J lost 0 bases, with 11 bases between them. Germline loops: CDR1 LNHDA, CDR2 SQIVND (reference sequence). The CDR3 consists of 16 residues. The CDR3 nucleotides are TGTGCCAGTAGTCTTCACTTTTCCTCTGGGGCCAACGTCCTGACTTTC. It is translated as CASSLHFSSGANVLTF.

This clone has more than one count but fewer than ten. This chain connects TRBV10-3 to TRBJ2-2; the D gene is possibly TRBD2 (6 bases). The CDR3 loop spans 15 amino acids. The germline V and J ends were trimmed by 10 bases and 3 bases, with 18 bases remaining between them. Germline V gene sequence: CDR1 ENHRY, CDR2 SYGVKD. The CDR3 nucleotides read TGTGCCAGCAGGGACTCGAGGACGCACACCGGGGAGCTGTTTTTT. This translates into CASRDSRTHTGELFF.

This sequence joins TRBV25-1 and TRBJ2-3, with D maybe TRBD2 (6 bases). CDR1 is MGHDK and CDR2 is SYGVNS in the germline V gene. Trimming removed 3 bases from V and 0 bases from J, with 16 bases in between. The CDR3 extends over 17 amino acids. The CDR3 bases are TGTGCCAGCAGTGACCAGGGAGGAACGGTGAGCACAGATACGCAGTATTTT. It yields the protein CASSDQGGTVSTDTQYF.

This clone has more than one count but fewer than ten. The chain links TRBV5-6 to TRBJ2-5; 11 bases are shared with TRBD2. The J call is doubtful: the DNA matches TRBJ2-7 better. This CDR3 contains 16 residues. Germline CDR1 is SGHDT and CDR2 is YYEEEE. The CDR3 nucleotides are TGTGCCAGCAGCTTGGCGACTAGCGGGAATTACTACGAGCAGTACTTC. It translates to CASSLATSGNYYEQYF.

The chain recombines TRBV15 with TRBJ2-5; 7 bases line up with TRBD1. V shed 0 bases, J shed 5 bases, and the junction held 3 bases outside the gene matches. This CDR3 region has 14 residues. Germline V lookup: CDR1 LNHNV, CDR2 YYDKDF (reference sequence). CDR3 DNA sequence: TGTGCCACCAGCAGAGATGAGGGGGCTGAGACCCAGTACTTC. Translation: CATSRDEGAETQYF.

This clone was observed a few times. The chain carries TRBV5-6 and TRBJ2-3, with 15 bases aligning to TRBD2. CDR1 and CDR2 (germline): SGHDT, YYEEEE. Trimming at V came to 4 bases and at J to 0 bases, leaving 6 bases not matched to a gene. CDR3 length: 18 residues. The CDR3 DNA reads TGTGCCAGCAGCACGGGACTAGCGGGAGGTTCTAGCACAGATACGCAGTATTTT. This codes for CASSTGLAGGSSTDTQYF. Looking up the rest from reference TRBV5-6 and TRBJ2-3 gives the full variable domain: DAGVTQSPTHLIKTRGQQVTLRCSPKSGHDTVSWYQQALGQGPQFIFQYYEEEERQRGNFPDRFSGHQFPNYSSELNVNALLLGDSALYLCASSTGLAGGSSTDTQYFGPGTRLTVL.

The CDR3 bases are TGTGCCAGCAGTTCTCCGGGGGACGTGTACGAGCAGTACTTC. Its protein is CASSSPGDVYEQYF. The chain combines TRBV28 with TRBJ2-7; possible D gene TRBD2, 6 bases. V was cut by 4 bases and J by 4 bases, with 14 bases left in between. The CDR3 runs to 14 residues. In germline, CDR1 is MDHEN, CDR2 SYDVKM. Full variable domain (rest looked up from reference TRBV28 and TRBJ2-7): DVKVTQSSRYLVKRTGEKVFLECVQDMDHENMFWYRQDPGLGLRLIYFSYDVKMKEKGDIPEGYSVSREKKERFSLILESASTNQTSMYLCASSSPGDVYEQYFGPGTRLTVT.

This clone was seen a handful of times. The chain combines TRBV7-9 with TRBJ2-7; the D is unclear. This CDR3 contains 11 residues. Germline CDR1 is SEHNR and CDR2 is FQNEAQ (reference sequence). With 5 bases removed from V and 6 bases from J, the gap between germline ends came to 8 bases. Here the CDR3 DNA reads TGTGCCAGCAGCCAAGGGTTCGAGCAGTACTTC. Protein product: CASSQGFEQYF. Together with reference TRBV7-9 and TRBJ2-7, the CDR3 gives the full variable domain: DTGVSQNPRHKITKRGQNVTFRCDPISEHNRLYWYRQTLGQGPEFLTYFQNEAQLEKSRLLSDRFSAERPKGSFSTLEIQRTEQGDSAMYLCASSQGFEQYFGPGTRLTVT.

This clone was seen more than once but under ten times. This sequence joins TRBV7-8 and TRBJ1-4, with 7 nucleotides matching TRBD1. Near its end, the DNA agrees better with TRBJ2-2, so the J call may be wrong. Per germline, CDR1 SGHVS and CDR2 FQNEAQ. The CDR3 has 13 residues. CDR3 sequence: CASSKDRVGELFF. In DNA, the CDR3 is TGTGCCAGCAGCAAAGACAGGGTTGGGGAGCTGTTTTTT.

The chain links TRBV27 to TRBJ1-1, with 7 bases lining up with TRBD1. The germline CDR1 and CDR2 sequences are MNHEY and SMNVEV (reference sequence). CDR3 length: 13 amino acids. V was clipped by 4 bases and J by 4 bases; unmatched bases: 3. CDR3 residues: CASSSGGPTEAFF. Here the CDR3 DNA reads TGTGCCAGCAGTTCAGGGGGACCCACTGAAGCTTTCTTT.

This chain's CDR3 is CASKSGTGVQPQHF. CDR3 coding DNA: TGTGCCTCCAAGTCCGGGACAGGGGTCCAGCCCCAGCATTTT. The chain links TRBV28 to TRBJ1-5, with 10 bases lining up with TRBD1. CDR1 is MDHEN and CDR2 is SYDVKM in the germline V gene. Trimming cost V 11 bases and J 7 bases; bases outside gene matches: 11. This CDR3 has 14 residues. The complete variable domain, with remaining parts taken from reference TRBV28 and TRBJ1-5, reads DVKVTQSSRYLVKRTGEKVFLECVQDMDHENMFWYRQDPGLGLRLIYFSYDVKMKEKGDIPEGYSVSREKKERFSLILESASTNQTSMYLCASKSGTGVQPQHFGDGTRLSIL.

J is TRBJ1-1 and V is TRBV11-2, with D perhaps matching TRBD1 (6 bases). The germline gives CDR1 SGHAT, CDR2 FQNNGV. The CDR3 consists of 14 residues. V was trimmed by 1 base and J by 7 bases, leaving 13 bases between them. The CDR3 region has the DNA TGTGCCAGCAGCTTAGGAGGTAGGGGGATTGAAGCTTTCTTT. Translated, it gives CASSLGGRGIEAFF.

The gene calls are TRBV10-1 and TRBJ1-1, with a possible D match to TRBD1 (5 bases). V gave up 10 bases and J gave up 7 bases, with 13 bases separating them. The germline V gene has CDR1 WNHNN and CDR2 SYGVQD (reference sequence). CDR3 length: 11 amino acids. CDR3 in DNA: TGCGCCACTTTGCAGGGAGATGAAGCTTTCTTT. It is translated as CATLQGDEAFF.

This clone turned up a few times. This CDR3 reads CASSGTGNNYGYTF. The CDR3 DNA is TGTGCCAGCAGCGGGACAGGCAACAACTATGGCTACACCTTC. The chain joins TRBV28 to TRBJ1-2; 8 bases align to TRBD1. V was pared by 6 bases and J by 2 bases, with 5 bases of the junction left unmatched. Germline CDR1 reads MDHEN; CDR2 reads SYDVKM. The CDR3 spans 14 residues.